This T cell receptor beta chain emerged from a study of shared clonotypes between healthy human individuals. The protocol was immunoSEQ multiplex PCR, while the TCRdb copy is restricted to in-frame clones and leaves out a portion. This sample has 450,000 to 600,000 clones, with 70% to 80% found just once. CDR1 ENHRY and CDR2 SYGVKD come from the germline V gene. V gave up 4 bases and J gave up 2 bases, with 8 bases separating them. This CDR3 has 13 amino acids. The source of this sequence is a middle-aged woman in good health. Some clones in this sample may be carry-over from other donors' samples. The specimen sequenced was PBMCs. The V call is TRBV10-3, the J call TRBJ1-1; D is unclear. The CDR3 spells CAISVTENTEAFF. CDR3 bases: TGTGCCATCAGTGTTACTGAAAACACTGAAGCTTTCTTT.